Below are 29 T cell receptor beta chains sequenced from a single sample in a study of blood T cell repertoires in COVID-19. Sequenced by immunoSEQ multiplex PCR; TCRdb stores in-frame clones only, minus some. The sample has around 140,000 clones, about 87% seen once; the top ten hold 28%. Sequenced input: peripheral blood. These TCRs come from a human donor in a cohort sampled during active COVID-19.

The chain recombines TRBV16 with TRBJ1-2, with a weak D call TRBD1 (5 bases). There are 14 residues in the CDR3. Germline V gene data show CDR1 as KGHSY and CDR2 as FQNENV. V lost 3 bases and J lost 2, with 10 bases in between. The CDR3 loop reads CASSQGEGNYGYTF. Written as DNA, the CDR3 is TGTGCCAGCAGCCAGGGGGAGGGCAACTATGGCTACACCTTC.

The chain employs TRBV5-1 and TRBJ2-7; 9 nucleotides agree with TRBD1. CDR3 length equals 17 residues. Looked up from germline, CDR1 is SGHRS and CDR2 is YFSETQ. The J segment lost 9 bases and the V segment lost 0 bases, leaving 16 bases of the junction unmatched. The CDR3 reads CASSLALERTGDLGQYF. Here the CDR3 DNA reads TGCGCCAGCAGCTTGGCGCTTGAAAGGACAGGGGATCTTGGGCAGTACTTC. Combining the CDR3 with reference TRBV5-1 and TRBJ2-7 gives the whole variable domain KAGVTQTPRYLIKTRGQQVTLSCSPISGHRSVSWYQQTPGQGLQFLFEYFSETQRNKGNFPGRFSGRQFSNSRSEMNVSTLELGDSALYLCASSLALERTGDLGQYFGPGTRLTVT.

This clone was observed a single time. V usage is TRBV30 and J usage is TRBJ1-1; D not resolved. Germline CDR1 reads GTSNPN; CDR2 reads SVGIG (reference sequence). V gave up 2 bases and J gave up 4 bases, with 8 bases separating them. CDR3 length: 12 amino acids. The CDR3 nucleotides read TGTGCCTGGAGTCCGAGGTTCACTGAAGCTTTCTTT. This codes for CAWSPRFTEAFF.

V and J are TRBV5-4 and TRBJ2-7; the D is unclear. CDR1 SGHNT and CDR2 YYREEE come from the germline V gene (reference sequence). V lost 2 bases and J lost 2, with 11 bases in between. The CDR3 extends over 14 amino acids. In nucleotides, the CDR3 is TGTGCCAGCAGCTTAGCAGGTACGACCTACGAGCAGTACTTC. This codes for CASSLAGTTYEQYF.

This clone was picked up a small number of times. The rearrangement links TRBV9 to TRBJ1-2; D unresolved. Germline lookup yields CDR1 SGDLS and CDR2 YYNGEE. CDR3 length: 15 residues. V lost 4 bases to trimming and J lost 3 bases, with 16 bases between them. CDR3 residues: CASSPRPTRDYGYTF. The CDR3 DNA is TGTGCCAGCAGCCCCCGACCAACTCGGGACTATGGCTACACCTTC.

The chain links TRBV18 to TRBJ2-3, with 9 bases that match TRBD1. This CDR3 contains 14 residues. V shed 8 bases, J shed 6 bases, and the junction held 9 bases outside the gene matches. Germline V gives CDR1 KGHSH, CDR2 LQKENI. The CDR3 is CASLRTGARDTQYF. Written as DNA, the CDR3 is TGTGCCAGCCTACGGACAGGGGCAAGGGATACGCAGTATTTT.

V and J are TRBV2 and TRBJ2-1, with D perhaps TRBD2 (6 bases). In germline, CDR1 is SNHLY, CDR2 FYNNEI. V was trimmed by 3 bases and J by 0 bases, leaving 12 bases between them. CDR3 length: 16 residues. CDR3 sequence (DNA): TGTGCCAGCAGTGACTTGGGCGGGGTCTCCTACAATGAGCAGTTCTTC. The encoded protein is CASSDLGGVSYNEQFF.

The chain joins TRBV2 to TRBJ2-5; D perhaps matches TRBD2 (6 bases). Germline V lookup: CDR1 SNHLY, CDR2 FYNNEI. The CDR3 is 14 amino acids. V was cut by 4 bases and J by 5 bases, with 14 bases left in between. The CDR3 sequence: CASSGGGAGETQYF. The DNA for the CDR3 is TGTGCCAGCAGTGGTGGAGGGGCGGGGGAGACCCAGTACTTC.

The chain couples TRBV30 to TRBJ1-2, with a weak D call TRBD1 (6 bases). Trimming removed 0 bases at V and 7 bases at J, with 15 bases between. The CDR3 has 14 amino acids. Germline V gives CDR1 GTSNPN, CDR2 SVGIG (reference sequence). DNA of the CDR3: TGTGCCTGGAGTGTTGACAGGCTCCTGGGTGGCTACACCTTC. It encodes CAWSVDRLLGGYTF.

The chain carries TRBV5-1 and TRBJ2-7; TRBD1 matches 7 bases. CDR3 length: 14 residues. Germline V CDR1 and CDR2: SGHRS, YFSETQ. The junction had 7 bases not matched to a gene; V was cut back by 5 bases and J by 2 bases. The CDR3 loop reads CASSFDREAYEQYF. The DNA for the CDR3 is TGCGCCAGCAGTTTCGACAGGGAAGCCTACGAGCAGTACTTC.

The chain links TRBV19 to TRBJ2-6; D is perhaps TRBD1 (5 bases). Deletions cut 7 bases from V and 2 bases from J, with 12 bases between. CDR1 LNHDA and CDR2 SQIVND come from the germline V gene (reference sequence). This CDR3 comprises 15 residues. In DNA form, the CDR3 reads TGTGCCAGTACTCGCCAGGGTACTGGGGCCAACGTCCTGACTTTC. The encoded protein is CASTRQGTGANVLTF.

The chain links TRBV10-3 to TRBJ1-4; 10 positions match TRBD1. V gave up 10 bases and J gave up 6 bases; unmatched junction bases: 8. Per the germline V gene, CDR1 is ENHRY and CDR2 is SYGVKD. There are 14 residues in the CDR3. DNA for the CDR3: TGTGCCACCGCGAGACAGGGGGCCGATGAAAAACTGTTTTTT. This sequence encodes CATARQGADEKLFF.

The chain uses TRBV21-1 and TRBJ1-5; no DNA check was done on the table's D call, TRBD1. TRBV21-1 is deemed a pseudogene. The CDR3 has 15 residues. The CDR3 reads CASSKGGGAVRPQHF. The CDR3 DNA sequence: TGTGCCAGCAGCAAAGGAGGGGGCGCTGTTCGGCCCCAGCATTTT.

The V gene is TRBV7-8, the J gene TRBJ2-1; TRBD1 matches at 7 bases. With V trimmed by 6 bases and J by 5 bases, 13 bases remained unmatched. The CDR3 spans 16 residues. From germline, CDR1 is SGHVS and CDR2 FQNEAQ. CDR3 sequence: CASSFEGGLGHNEQFF. DNA for the CDR3: TGTGCCAGCAGTTTCGAAGGGGGCCTCGGACACAATGAGCAGTTCTTC.

About this clone: This CDR3 is also generated by other DNA sequences in the sample. This chain links TRBV5-1 with TRBJ1-4, with a weak D call TRBD1 (5 bases). Germline assignment: CDR1 SGHRS and CDR2 YFSETQ. This CDR3 is built from 14 residues. Trimming pared 2 bases from V and 8 bases from J, leaving 13 bases between. As DNA, the CDR3 is TGCGCCAGCAGCTTCGGGCAGGGAAGGGAAAAACTGTTTTTT. Translation gives CASSFGQGREKLFF. The variable domain in full, completed from reference TRBV5-1 and TRBJ1-4, reads KAGVTQTPRYLIKTRGQQVTLSCSPISGHRSVSWYQQTPGQGLQFLFEYFSETQRNKGNFPGRFSGRQFSNSRSEMNVSTLELGDSALYLCASSFGQGREKLFFGSGTQLSVL.

The chain combines TRBV7-9 with TRBJ1-2; TRBD1 matches at 8 bases. The CDR3 runs 12 residues. V dropped 10 bases and J dropped 5; count of bases not matched to a gene: 6. From germline, CDR1 is SEHNR and CDR2 FQNEAQ (reference sequence). CDR3 loop: CAINRGRYGYTF. The DNA for the CDR3 is TGTGCCATCAACAGGGGGAGATATGGCTACACCTTC.

This sequence joins TRBV7-3 and TRBJ2-1, with 8 bases identical to TRBD2. Germline V gives CDR1 SGHTA, CDR2 FQGTGA. The length of the CDR3 is 15 residues. J was trimmed by 2 bases and V by 4 bases; bases with no gene match: 4. The CDR3 here is CASSSAGAPYNEQFF. Here the CDR3 DNA reads TGTGCCAGCAGCTCAGCGGGGGCCCCCTACAATGAGCAGTTCTTC.

The genes are TRBV6-6 and TRBJ1-1, with a weak D call TRBD1 (6 bases). The V gene lost 4 bases and the J gene lost 4 bases, with 13 bases spanning the gap. The germline gives CDR1 MNHNY, CDR2 SVGAGI (reference sequence). The CDR3 runs to 14 residues. The CDR3 sequence: CASSWQGGGTEAFF. Here the CDR3 DNA reads TGTGCCAGCAGTTGGCAGGGAGGGGGCACTGAAGCTTTCTTT.

The rearrangement joins TRBV19 to TRBJ1-1, with no clear D. This CDR3 has 15 residues. The V gene lost 1 base and the J gene lost 0 bases, with 9 bases spanning the gap. Germline loops: CDR1 LNHDA, CDR2 SQIVND (reference sequence). CDR3 in amino acids: CASSIGPGMNTEAFF. The DNA for the CDR3 is TGTGCCAGTAGTATAGGCCCGGGGATGAACACTGAAGCTTTCTTT.

The chain uses TRBV7-9 and TRBJ1-4; no clear D gene. CDR3 length equals 15 residues. Trimming cost V 0 bases and J 0 bases, with 5 bases left between them. Germline CDR1 and CDR2: SEHNR and FQNEAQ (reference sequence). The CDR3 nucleotides are TGTGCCAGCAGCTTAGCCATTGCAACTAATGAAAAACTGTTTTTT. It translates to CASSLAIATNEKLFF.

This clone was seen repeatedly, ten times or more. This chain uses TRBV6-5 with TRBJ1-2; a weak D match, TRBD1 (6 bases). This CDR3 contains 14 residues. Germline V gene data show CDR1 as MNHEY and CDR2 as SVGAGI. Trimming removed 6 bases from V and 6 bases from J, with 17 bases in between. The CDR3 DNA is TGTGCCAGCAGCCAACAGGGTGGAATCGATGGCTACACCTTC. Protein product: CASSQQGGIDGYTF.

V gene TRBV7-8 combines with J gene TRBJ1-6; D remains ambiguous. The CDR3 runs 15 residues. CDR1 is SGHVS and CDR2 is FQNEAQ in the germline V gene. V gave up 0 bases and J gave up 7 bases, with 10 bases separating them. The CDR3 sequence is CASSLAGIWNSPLHF. The DNA of the CDR3 is TGTGCCAGCAGCTTAGCCGGGATTTGGAATTCACCCCTCCACTTT.

Notes on this clone: Germline is not matched at one junction end, which may reflect a read error. The chain is built from TRBV2 and TRBJ1-5; maybe TRBD1 (5 bases). Germline CDR1 reads SNHLY; CDR2 reads FYNNEI. This CDR3 is 14 amino acids long. The CDR3 is CASSEGTISQPQRF. For the CDR3, the DNA is TGTGCCAGCAGTGAGGGGACTATCAGCCAGCCCCAGCGTTTT.

The chain combines TRBV7-3 with TRBJ1-2, with a tentative D call TRBD1 (6 bases). V was shortened by 2 bases and J by 2 bases, with 12 bases between the two germline ends. Germline V lookup: CDR1 SGHTA, CDR2 FQGTGA. The CDR3 sequence is 15 residues long. The CDR3 nucleotides read TGTGCCAGCAGCTTATACGGGGGGCTAAACTATGGCTACACCTTC. Its translation is CASSLYGGLNYGYTF. The variable domain in full, with the rest retrieved from reference TRBV7-3 and TRBJ1-2, is GAGVSQTPSNKVTEKGKYVELRCDPISGHTALYWYRQSLGQGPEFLIYFQGTGAADDSGLPNDRFFAVRPEGSVSTLKIQRTERGDSAVYLCASSLYGGLNYGYTFGSGTRLTVV.

The CDR3 loop is CASSLTAQGSSTGYTF. Written as DNA, the CDR3 is TGTGCCAGCAGCTTAACGGCACAGGGATCCTCCACTGGCTACACCTTC. This chain links TRBV7-9 with TRBJ1-2, with a tentative D call TRBD1 (6 bases). The V gene's germline CDR1 is SEHNR and CDR2 FQNEAQ (reference sequence). Trimming left V 2 bases short and J 7 bases short, with 20 bases between. CDR3 length: 16 residues.

The chain employs TRBV30 and TRBJ1-5, with D possibly matching TRBD1 (5 bases). The CDR3 loop spans 13 amino acids. Germline V gives CDR1 GTSNPN, CDR2 SVGIG (reference sequence). The V end was cut by 1 base, the J end by 7 bases, with 11 bases between. CDR3 nucleotide sequence: TGTGCCTGGAGTGGGAGGGGCGGGCAGCCCCAGCATTTT. This codes for CAWSGRGGQPQHF.

The chain is built from TRBV4-3 and TRBJ2-2; weak D call: TRBD1 (6 bases). This CDR3 spans 17 amino acids. Looked up from germline, CDR1 is LGHNA and CDR2 is YSLEER. Trimming stripped 3 bases from V and 0 bases from J, with 14 bases between. The CDR3 region is CASSQAPGHSNTGELFF. DNA of the CDR3: TGCGCCAGCAGCCAGGCTCCGGGACACTCGAACACCGGGGAGCTGTTTTTT.

The CDR3 DNA follows: TGCAGCGGGGACAGGGGAGCCGGGGAGCTGTTTTTT. Amino acid sequence: CSGDRGAGELFF. The chain couples TRBV29-1 to TRBJ2-2; 10 bases fit TRBD1. Germline loops: CDR1 SQVTM, CDR2 ANQGSEA. This CDR3 is built from 12 residues. The V gene end was trimmed by 7 bases and the J gene end by 6 bases; junction bases not matched to a gene: 2.

The chain uses TRBV11-2 and TRBJ1-2; maybe TRBD1 (6 bases). Germline V lookup: CDR1 SGHAT, CDR2 FQNNGV. V lost 5 bases, J lost 4 bases, and 17 bases lay in between. The CDR3 consists of 15 residues. The CDR3 is CASSPRAGDPYGYTF. The CDR3 DNA reads TGTGCCAGCAGCCCTCGTGCAGGGGACCCCTATGGCTACACCTTC.